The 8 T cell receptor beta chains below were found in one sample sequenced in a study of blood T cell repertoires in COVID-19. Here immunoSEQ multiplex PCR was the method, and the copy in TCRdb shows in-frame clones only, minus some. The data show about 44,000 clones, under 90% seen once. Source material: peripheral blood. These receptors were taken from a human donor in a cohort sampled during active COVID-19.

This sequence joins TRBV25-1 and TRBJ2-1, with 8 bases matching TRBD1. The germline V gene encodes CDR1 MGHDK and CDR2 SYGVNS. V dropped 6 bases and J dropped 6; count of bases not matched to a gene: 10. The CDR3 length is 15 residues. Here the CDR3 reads CASRGDRGAGNEQFF. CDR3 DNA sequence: TGTGCCAGCAGGGGTGACAGGGGCGCTGGCAATGAGCAGTTCTTC. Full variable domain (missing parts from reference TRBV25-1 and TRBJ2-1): EADIYQTPRYLVIGTGKKITLECSQTMGHDKMYWYQQDPGMELHLIHYSYGVNSTEKGDLSSESTVSRIRTEHFPLTLESARPSHTSQYLCASRGDRGAGNEQFFGPGTRLTVL.

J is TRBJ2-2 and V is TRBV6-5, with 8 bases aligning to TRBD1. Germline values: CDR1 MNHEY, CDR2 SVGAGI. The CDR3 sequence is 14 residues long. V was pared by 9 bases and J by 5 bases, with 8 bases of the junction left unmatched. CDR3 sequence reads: CASRTGQTTGELFF. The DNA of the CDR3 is TGTGCCAGTAGGACAGGGCAAACTACCGGGGAGCTGTTTTTT.

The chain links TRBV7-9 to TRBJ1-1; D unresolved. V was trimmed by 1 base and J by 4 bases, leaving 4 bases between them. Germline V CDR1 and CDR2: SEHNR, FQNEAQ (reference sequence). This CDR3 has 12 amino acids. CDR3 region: CASSLVFTEAFF. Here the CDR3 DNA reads TGTGCCAGCAGCTTAGTCTTCACTGAAGCTTTCTTT.

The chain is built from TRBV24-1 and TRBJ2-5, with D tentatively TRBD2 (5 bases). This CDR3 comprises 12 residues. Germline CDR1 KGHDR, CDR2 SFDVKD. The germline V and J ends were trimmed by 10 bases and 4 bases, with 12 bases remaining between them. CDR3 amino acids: CATGGSGETQYF. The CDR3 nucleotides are TGTGCCACGGGCGGGTCGGGAGAGACCCAGTACTTC.

CDR3 sequence reads: CASSGGTGQRTEKLFF. For the CDR3, the DNA is TGTGCCAGCAGCGGAGGAACGGGACAGCGGACGGAAAAACTGTTTTTT. This chain connects TRBV9 to TRBJ1-4; 7 bases map to TRBD1. CDR3 size: 16 residues. Germline loops: CDR1 SGDLS, CDR2 YYNGEE. After removal of 3 bases from V and 8 bases from J, the junction contained 13 bases not matched to a gene.

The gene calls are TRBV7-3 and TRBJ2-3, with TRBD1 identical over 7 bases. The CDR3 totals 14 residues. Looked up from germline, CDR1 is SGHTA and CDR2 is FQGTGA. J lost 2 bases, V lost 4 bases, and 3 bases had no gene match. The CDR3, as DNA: TGTGCCAGCAGCTCGGGACAGACCACAGATACGCAGTATTTT. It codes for CASSSGQTTDTQYF.

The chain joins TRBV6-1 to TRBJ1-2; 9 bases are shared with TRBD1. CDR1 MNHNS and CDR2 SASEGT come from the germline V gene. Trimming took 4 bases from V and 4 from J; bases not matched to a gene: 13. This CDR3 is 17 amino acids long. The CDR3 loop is CASSVYRDRVRIYGYTF. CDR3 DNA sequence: TGTGCCAGCAGTGTATACCGGGACAGGGTCAGGATCTATGGCTACACCTTC.

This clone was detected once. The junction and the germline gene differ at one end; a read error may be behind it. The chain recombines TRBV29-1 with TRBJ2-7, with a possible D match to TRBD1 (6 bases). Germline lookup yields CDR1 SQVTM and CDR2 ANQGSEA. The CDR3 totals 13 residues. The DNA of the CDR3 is TGCAGCGTACAGGACAGAACCTCCTACGAGCAATACTTC. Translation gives CSVQDRTSYEQYF.